Sequencing of this T cell receptor (beta chain) was carried out in a study of molecular identifiers for immune sequencing clone quantification. Findings and limits, study-wide: A single cell's spiked Jurkat TCR RNA was reportedly detectable among roughly 920,000 naive cells. Same-barcode identical TCR molecules could make highly expanded clones look smaller than they are.

Naive CD8 library inputs spanned 20,000 to 1,000,000 sorted cells and 10%, 30% or 50% RNA. The V gene's germline CDR1 is SQVTM and CDR2 ANQGSEA. Trimming removed 3 bases from V and 3 bases from J, with 13 bases in between. This CDR3 is 14 amino acids long. This clonotype was seen ten or more times. Its antigen remains unknown. It was with previously described methods and listed TCR primers that bulk TCR libraries were made. TCRdb called the PCR reads again in MiXCR, with one record for every CDR3 protein. The profile shows 300,000 to 400,000 distinct CDR3 sequences, 20% to 25% of them singletons. The chain employs TRBV29-1 and TRBJ2-3, with TRBD1 as a possible D gene (6 bases). Sequenced: naive CD8+ T cells from blood, with Jurkat cell RNA spiked in. Noted subset: FACS-sorted CD8+CD4-CCR7+CD45RA+ naive T cells. This receptor was taken from a human donor in good health. Some libraries in this study had Jurkat cell RNA spiked in. The CDR3 nucleotides are TGCAGCGTTGAGTACAGAGGGGGTACAGATACGCAGTATTTT. Its translation: CSVEYRGGTDTQYF.